The following is a TCR beta chain sequence with its context. The data belong to a study of blood T cell repertoires in COVID-19. Study as a whole: The United States, Italy and Spain supplied acute and convalescent COVID-19 samples. The analysed material was cDNA or gDNA that came from T cells, B-cell-depleted T cells, or PBMCs.

The CDR3 has 14 amino acids. V dropped 8 bases and J dropped 5; count of bases not matched to a gene: 12. Germline lookup yields CDR1 SGHRS and CDR2 YFSETQ. Authors' data handling: Quantification of nucleated cells was approximated via reference gene primer amplification. Repertoires were generated with immunoSEQ multiplex PCR, while TCRdb's copy carries only in-frame clones and drops some. That table gives V, J and clone size, and the DNA gave D and trimming. The table has approximately 94,000 clones, 85% to 90% seen once. The clonotype comes from a human donor in a cohort sampled during active COVID-19. V usage is TRBV5-1 and J usage is TRBJ1-1, with TRBD1 matching 7 bases. Sequenced material: peripheral blood. This CDR3 is CASEETGLGTEAFF. In DNA form, the CDR3 reads TGCGCCAGTGAGGAGACAGGGCTTGGTACTGAAGCTTTCTTT.